This TCR beta chain was captured by sequencing in a study of Ad26.COV2.S vaccination and SARS-CoV-2 variants. In the study overall: Donor was assigned to the Ad26.COV2.S arm of trial COV1001.

Treatment specified: some 20 received Ad26.COV2.S at low or high dose, single or two shots; five or six received placebo; per-sample allocation not given. All samples were drawn on day 63, counting from the first vaccine or placebo injection. Only in-frame clones appear in the TCRdb table, and some are missing; sequencing was by immunoSEQ multiplex PCR. The sample records hundreds of thousands of clones, approximately 86% being singletons. The V and J ends lost 4 bases and 4 bases respectively, with 13 bases between them. CDR1 is SGHTA, CDR2 FQGNSA, per germline. The CDR3 runs 14 residues. The clonotype was recovered from a person between 18 and 60 years old who received the Ad26.COV2.S COVID-19 vaccine or a placebo. The specimen comprised peripheral blood, sampled in a trial of Ad26.COV2.S vaccine versus placebo. The V and J genes are TRBV7-2 and TRBJ1-1; D call uncertain. CDR3 protein: CASSYGAVFTEAFF. For the CDR3, the DNA is TGTGCCAGCAGCTACGGCGCGGTTTTCACTGAAGCTTTCTTT.